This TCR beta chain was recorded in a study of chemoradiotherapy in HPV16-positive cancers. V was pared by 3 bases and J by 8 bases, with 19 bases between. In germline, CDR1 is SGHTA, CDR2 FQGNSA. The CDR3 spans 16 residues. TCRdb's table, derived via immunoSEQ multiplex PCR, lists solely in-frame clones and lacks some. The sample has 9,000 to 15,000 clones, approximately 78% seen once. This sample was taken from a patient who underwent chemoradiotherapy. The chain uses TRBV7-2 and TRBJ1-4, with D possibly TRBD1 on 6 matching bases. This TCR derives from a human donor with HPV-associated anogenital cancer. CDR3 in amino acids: CASSFVDTGWGEKLFF. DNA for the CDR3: TGTGCCAGCAGCTTCGTCGACACAGGGTGGGGGGAAAAACTGTTTTTT.